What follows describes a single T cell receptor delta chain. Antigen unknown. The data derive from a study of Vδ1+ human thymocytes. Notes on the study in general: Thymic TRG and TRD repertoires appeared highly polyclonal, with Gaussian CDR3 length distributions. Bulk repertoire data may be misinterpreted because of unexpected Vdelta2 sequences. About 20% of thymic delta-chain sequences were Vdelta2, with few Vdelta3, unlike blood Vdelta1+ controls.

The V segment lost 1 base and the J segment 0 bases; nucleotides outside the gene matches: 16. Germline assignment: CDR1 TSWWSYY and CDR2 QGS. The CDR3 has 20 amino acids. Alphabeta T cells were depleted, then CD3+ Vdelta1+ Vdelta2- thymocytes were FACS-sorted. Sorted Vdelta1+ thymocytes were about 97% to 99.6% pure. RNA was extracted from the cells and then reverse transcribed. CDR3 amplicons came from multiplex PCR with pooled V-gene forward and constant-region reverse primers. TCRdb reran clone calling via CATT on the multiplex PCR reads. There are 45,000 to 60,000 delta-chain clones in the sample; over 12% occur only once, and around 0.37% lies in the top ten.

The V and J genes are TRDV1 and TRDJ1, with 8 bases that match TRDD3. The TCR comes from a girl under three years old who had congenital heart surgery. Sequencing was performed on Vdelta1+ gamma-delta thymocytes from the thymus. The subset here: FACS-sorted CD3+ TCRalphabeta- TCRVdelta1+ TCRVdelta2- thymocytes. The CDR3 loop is CALGEPPLGGPPRYTDKLIF. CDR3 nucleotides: TGTGCTCTTGGGGAACCGCCACTGGGGGGTCCTCCTCGCTACACCGATAAACTCATCTTT.